Listed below are T cell receptor beta chains from one sample, sequenced in a study of shared clonotypes between healthy human individuals. Profiled with immunoSEQ multiplex PCR; TCRdb holds only in-frame clones, not every one. The sample includes 1,500,000 or so clones, more than 95% of them seen just once. Sequenced material: naive CD4+ T cells sorted from blood. All receptors derive from a man in his thirties or forties in good health. Both conserved end residues are part of each CDR3. Fields, in order: D gene, V gene, J gene, clone size, CDR3 DNA, CDR3 protein. D genes are given only for firm matches. Size tells how often a clone was seen (once, few, many) or the class of an expanded clone, and some rows leave it out.

.	TRBV29-1	TRBJ2-5	.	TGCAGCGTTGCGAGGGCTCAAGAGACCCAGTACTTC	CSVARAQETQYF
.	TRBV5-5	TRBJ2-7	.	TGTGCCAGCAGCCAAGATAAGAAGGCCTACGAGCAGTACTTC	CASSQDKKAYEQYF
.	TRBV5-8	TRBJ2-7	.	TGTGCCAGCAGCTTAGGCCGGACTGCCGGGGTAGACGAGCAGTACTTC	CASSLGRTAGVDEQYF
TRBD1	TRBV10-3	TRBJ2-7	.	TGTGCCATCAACCCTCAGGGGGCTCTCGGGTACGAGCAGTACTTC	CAINPQGALGYEQYF
TRBD1	TRBV6-5	TRBJ1-1	.	TGTGCCAGCAGTTACATCGGACAGGGGAACACTGAAGCTTTCTTT	CASSYIGQGNTEAFF
TRBD1	TRBV28	TRBJ1-2	.	TGTGCCAGCAGTTTATTGGGACAGGGGTACGGCTACACCTTC	CASSLLGQGYGYTF
.	TRBV10-3	TRBJ2-7	.	TGTGCCATCAGTGAGTCTGGGACACCCTCCTACGAGCAGTACTTC	CAISESGTPSYEQYF
.	TRBV7-9	TRBJ1-4	.	TGTGCCAGCAGCTTTGACAGGTTCACAGGTGGCGAAAAACTGTTTTTT	CASSFDRFTGGEKLFF
.	TRBV6-5	TRBJ1-5	once	TGTGCCAGCAGTTTCAATGTAGGGTCTCAGCCCCAGCATTTT	CASSFNVGSQPQHF
TRBD1	TRBV15	TRBJ1-2	.	TGTGCCACCAGCAGAGGAGGGACAGGGTCTATCTATGGCTACACCTTC	CATSRGGTGSIYGYTF
TRBD1	TRBV14	TRBJ2-3	.	TGTGCCAGCAGCCTTGACAGGGGGAGCGGAGATACGCAGTATTTT	CASSLDRGSGDTQYF
TRBD2	TRBV10-3	TRBJ2-1	.	TGTGCCATCAGTGGACTAGCGGGAGTGGACAATGAGCAGTTCTTC	CAISGLAGVDNEQFF
TRBD2	TRBV10-3	TRBJ2-5	.	TGTGCCATCAGCGGGCTAGCGGCCAAAGAGACCCAGTACTTC	CAISGLAAKETQYF
TRBD2	TRBV27	TRBJ2-1	.	TGTGCCAGCAGTTACAGGACTAGCGCGTACAATGAGCAGTTCTTC	CASSYRTSAYNEQFF